This T cell receptor beta chain stems from a study of blood T cell repertoires in COVID-19. On the study more broadly: There were acute and convalescent COVID-19 samples, and they came from the United States, Italy and Spain. T cells, B-cell-depleted T cells, or PBMCs supplied cDNA or gDNA.

This clone showed up many times. Authors' analysis steps: It was from reference gene primer amplification that nucleated cell counts were estimated. The assay was immunoSEQ multiplex PCR, and TCRdb's table has in-frame clones only and misses some. V, J and clone size derive from that table, while D and trimming were established from the DNA sequence. The table lists around 230,000 clones, more than 85% of them singletons, with around 0.72% in the top ten. Trimming stripped 8 bases from V and 3 bases from J, with 17 bases between. This CDR3 region has 14 residues. CDR1 is MNHEY and CDR2 is SMNVEV in the germline V gene (reference sequence).

The sequenced sample was peripheral blood. This TCR was sampled from a man between 35 and 55 years old with acute or convalescent COVID-19. This chain uses TRBV27 with TRBJ2-7, with D perhaps matching TRBD1 (6 bases). This CDR3 reads CASRTQQGFYEQYF. CDR3 DNA sequence: TGTGCCAGCCGGACCCAACAGGGCTTCTACGAGCAGTACTTC.